The text below deals with one T cell receptor beta chain. The sample originates from a study of blood T cell repertoires in COVID-19. In the source study's methods: Reference gene primers were amplified, and this amplification served to estimate nucleated cell counts. This table comes from immunoSEQ multiplex PCR, and its TCRdb copy is limited to in-frame clones, with some not included. V, J and clone size derive from that table, while D and trimming were established from the DNA sequence. The table shows more than 200,000 clones, with over 75% occurring only once. V was shortened by 6 bases and J by 9 bases, with 12 bases between the two germline ends. The CDR3 is made up of 12 amino acids.

The receptor was derived from a woman older than 75 with acute or convalescent COVID-19. The chain recombines TRBV12-3 or TRBV12-4 with TRBJ1-5, with a tentative D call TRBD1 (5 bases). The source material was peripheral blood. CDR3 in amino acids: CASRQGFRPQHF. In DNA form, the CDR3 reads TGTGCCAGCAGGCAGGGATTCCGGCCCCAGCATTTT.